These 20 T cell receptor beta chains originate from one sample sequenced in a study of shared clonotypes between healthy human individuals. Data came from immunoSEQ multiplex PCR; TCRdb stores just in-frame clones and leaves some out. This sample has around 2.1 million clones; 90% to 97% occur once, and the top ten carry around 0.13%. Sequencing was performed on naive CD4+ T cells sorted from blood. The subset is: CD45RA+ positively selected. The source of these receptors is a young man in good health.

The rearrangement uses TRBV5-1 and TRBJ1-1, with D possibly TRBD1 on 5 matching bases. The CDR3 consists of 15 residues. Germline V gene sequence: CDR1 SGHRS, CDR2 YFSETQ. V lost 0 bases and J 6 bases, leaving 15 bases between the germline ends. As DNA, the CDR3 is TGCGCCAGCAGCTTGGGGGGGTCCGTTGGCGCTGAAGCTTTCTTT. It encodes CASSLGGSVGAEAFF.

This chain links TRBV12-5 with TRBJ1-2, with D tentatively TRBD1 (5 bases). CDR3 length equals 15 residues. Germline V CDR1 and CDR2: LGHNT, FRNRAP. Trimming removed 2 bases at V and 3 bases at J, with 13 bases between. CDR3 sequence: CASGLPRGSYYGYTF. In nucleotides, the CDR3 is TGTGCTAGTGGTTTGCCACGGGGCTCCTACTATGGCTACACCTTC. Looking up the rest from reference TRBV12-5 and TRBJ1-2 gives the full variable domain: DARVTQTPRHKVTEMGQEVTMRCQPILGHNTVFWYRQTMMQGLELLAYFRNRAPLDDSGMPKDRFSAEMPDATLATLKIQPSEPRDSAVYFCASGLPRGSYYGYTFGSGTRLTVV.

The chain couples TRBV11-2 to TRBJ1-3; D may be TRBD1 (5 bases). The germline V gene has CDR1 SGHAT and CDR2 FQNNGV. This CDR3 region has 15 residues. The V end lost 5 bases, the J end lost 8 bases, and 19 bases lay between the germline ends. The CDR3 sequence is CASSLRDAARDTIYF. The CDR3 DNA follows: TGTGCCAGCAGCCTCCGGGACGCCGCACGAGACACCATATATTTT.

The V and J genes are TRBV9 and TRBJ1-4; D gene unclear. This CDR3 has 15 amino acids. Germline-derived CDR1 and CDR2 are SGDLS and YYNGEE. The V end was cut by 4 bases, the J end by 7 bases, with 17 bases between. CDR3 protein: CASSSRTTSGEKLFF. CDR3 nucleotide sequence: TGTGCCAGCAGCTCCCGGACTACCTCAGGTGAAAAACTGTTTTTT.

Notes on this clone: Other DNA sequences within the sample encode an identical CDR3. V is TRBV5-1 and J is TRBJ1-5; D is undetermined. Trimming cost V 2 bases and J 7 bases, with 13 bases left between them. The CDR3 extends over 14 amino acids. CDR1 is SGHRS, CDR2 YFSETQ, per germline. The CDR3 DNA follows: TGCGCCAGCAGCTTAGGTTCGGGGAACCAGCCCCAGCATTTT. Translated, it gives CASSLGSGNQPQHF.

Turning to this clone: Other DNA sequences of this sample code for an identical CDR3. CDR3 amino acids: CASSWAGNTEAFF. Written as DNA, the CDR3 is TGCGCCAGCAGCTGGGCAGGGAACACTGAAGCTTTCTTT. The rearrangement joins TRBV5-1 to TRBJ1-1, with D uncertain. The CDR3 contains 13 residues. Germline V lookup: CDR1 SGHRS, CDR2 YFSETQ. Trimming took 3 bases from V and 1 from J, leaving 7 bases between them.

The V and J genes are TRBV10-1 and TRBJ2-7; TRBD1 is a possible D gene (8 bases). Trimming took off 5 bases at V and 1 base at J, with 15 bases between the two ends. The CDR3 sequence is 15 residues long. Germline CDR1 WNHNN, CDR2 SYGVQD (reference sequence). The CDR3 here is CASSTGQGGSYEQYF. CDR3 nucleotides: TGCGCCAGCAGTACCGGACAGGGAGGGTCCTACGAGCAGTACTTC.

V is TRBV11-2 and J is TRBJ2-7, with D perhaps assigned TRBD1 or TRBD2 (7 bases each). Germline V gene sequence: CDR1 SGHAT, CDR2 FQNNGV. V lost 5 bases and J lost 5, with 19 bases in between. This CDR3 has 15 residues. The CDR3, as DNA: TGTGCCAGCAGCCTACACCAGGGGGGGTCCCACGAGCAGTACTTC. Amino acids: CASSLHQGGSHEQYF.

The chain recombines TRBV6-9 with TRBJ1-3; D remains ambiguous. CDR1 and CDR2 (germline): MNHGY, SVAAGI. V lost 2 bases, J lost 4 bases, and 21 bases lay in between. There are 18 residues in the CDR3. The CDR3 loop reads CASSYKVQPTLRGNTIYF. CDR3 in DNA: TGTGCCAGCAGTTATAAAGTTCAACCAACCCTCCGCGGAAACACCATATATTTT.

V usage is TRBV28 and J usage is TRBJ2-3; a possible D gene is TRBD2 (7 bases). The CDR3 has 17 residues. CDR1 and CDR2 (germline): MDHEN, SYDVKM. V shed 3 bases and J shed 1 base, with 17 bases lying between them. The CDR3 region is CASSFQFGGPGTDTQYF. The CDR3 coding sequence is TGTGCCAGCAGTTTTCAGTTCGGGGGGCCGGGCACAGATACGCAGTATTTT.

The genes are TRBV5-4 and TRBJ2-1, with a possible D match to TRBD1 (5 bases). Germline V gene data show CDR1 as SGHNT and CDR2 as YYREEE (reference sequence). CDR3 length equals 14 residues. The V and J ends lost 4 bases and 8 bases respectively, with 16 bases between them. CDR3 nucleotide sequence: TGTGCCAGCAGCAAGCACGGGCAGGGCGATGAGCAGTTCTTC. Its translation is CASSKHGQGDEQFF.

This sequence joins TRBV5-1 and TRBJ2-7, with a possible D match to TRBD2 (5 bases). Germline loops: CDR1 SGHRS, CDR2 YFSETQ. V dropped 1 base and J dropped 0 bases, with 11 bases sitting between them. The CDR3 totals 15 residues. CDR3 DNA: TGCGCCAGCAGCTTGAGCTCGGGGTTCTCCTACGAGCAGTACTTC. Translating gives CASSLSSGFSYEQYF.

The genes are TRBV9 and TRBJ1-2; D unclear. Trimming pared 3 bases from V and 8 bases from J, leaving 14 bases between. The V gene's germline CDR1 is SGDLS and CDR2 YYNGEE. The CDR3 spans 13 residues. The CDR3 sequence: CASSAQSKVGYTF. Written as DNA, the CDR3 is TGTGCCAGCAGCGCCCAATCTAAGGTGGGCTACACCTTC.

Comments on this clone: Different DNA sequences within this sample yield the same CDR3. The chain recombines TRBV5-1 with TRBJ2-7, with 7 bases aligning to TRBD1. Per the germline V gene, CDR1 is SGHRS and CDR2 is YFSETQ. V gave up 1 base and J gave up 4 bases; unmatched junction bases: 8. CDR3 length equals 15 residues. DNA for the CDR3: TGCGCCAGCAGCTTGTGGGCAGGGGGTGGATACGAGCAGTACTTC. This translates into CASSLWAGGGYEQYF.

The chain combines TRBV7-2 with TRBJ1-2; TRBD1 might be the D (5 bases). Germline CDR1 reads SGHTA; CDR2 reads FQGNSA. CDR3 length: 14 residues. The V gene lost 5 bases and the J gene lost 5 bases, with 15 bases spanning the gap. CDR3 coding DNA: TGTGCCAGCAGCCGACCGGGGGACTCTTATGGCTACACCTTC. The encoded protein is CASSRPGDSYGYTF.

The chain recombines TRBV6-6 with TRBJ2-2, with 9 bases that match TRBD1. This CDR3 is built from 15 residues. Looked up from germline, CDR1 is MNHNY and CDR2 is SVGAGI (reference sequence). V shed 2 bases and J 5 bases; nucleotides not matched to a gene: 3. The CDR3 protein is CASSYGGTGTGELFF. The CDR3 DNA sequence: TGTGCCAGCAGTTACGGGGGGACAGGGACCGGGGAGCTGTTTTTT.

This chain uses TRBV2 with TRBJ1-2; no clear D gene. CDR1 and CDR2 (germline): SNHLY, FYNNEI. Trimming took 6 bases from V and 3 from J, leaving 17 bases between them. This CDR3 has 15 residues. This chain's CDR3 is CASRETPARDYGYTF. The CDR3 DNA sequence: TGTGCCAGCAGGGAGACTCCAGCAAGGGACTATGGCTACACCTTC.

The rearrangement joins TRBV19 to TRBJ1-5, with TRBD1 as a possible D gene (6 bases). The CDR3 totals 16 residues. Trimming took 4 bases from V and 0 from J, leaving 13 bases between them. Germline V CDR1 and CDR2: LNHDA, SQIVND (reference sequence). CDR3 in amino acids: CASSSMPGDSNQPQHF. The CDR3 DNA is TGTGCCAGTAGTAGTATGCCAGGGGATAGCAATCAGCCCCAGCATTTT.

The CDR3 region has the DNA TGTGCCAGCAGCAGGGACAGGGGCCCTGGGGGGACTGAAGCTTTCTTT. As protein: CASSRDRGPGGTEAFF. This rearrangement joins TRBV7-6 to TRBJ1-1, with 10 bases that match TRBD1. The V gene's germline CDR1 is SGHVS and CDR2 FNYEAQ. The CDR3 is made up of 16 amino acids. The ends lost 5 bases at V and 5 bases at J; junction bases unmatched: 11.

The chain employs TRBV19 and TRBJ1-1; the D gene is possibly TRBD1 (6 bases). Deletions cut 6 bases from V and 4 bases from J, with 15 bases between. Germline V gene lookup returns CDR1 LNHDA and CDR2 SQIVND (reference sequence). The CDR3 loop spans 14 amino acids. The CDR3 reads CASSPTGGFTEAFF. In nucleotides, the CDR3 is TGTGCCAGTAGCCCGACAGGTGGATTCACTGAAGCTTTCTTT.